This T cell receptor beta chain was documented in a study of CD8 T cells in ankylosing spondylitis. Findings of the study overall: Disease-linked clones reportedly concentrated significantly in matched ankylosing spondylitis synovial fluid. Blood of patients with ankylosing spondylitis appeared to be characterized by a TCR beta motif of 8 or 9 highly homologous variants. Past research had described some motif variants in reactive arthritis synovial fluid and blood.

Germline values: CDR1 SQVTM, CDR2 ANQGSEA. The V end lost 3 bases, the J end lost 0 bases, and 9 bases lay between the germline ends. The CDR3 is 13 residues long. Construction of TCR beta libraries was performed using quantitative 5'-RACE with molecular barcodes. TCRdb analysed the 5' RACE reads with MiXCR anew, one entry per CDR3 protein. Altogether 100,000 to 150,000 distinct CDR3 sequences are present, approximately 17% being singletons, with the ten largest covering roughly a third. This clonotype was seen repeatedly, ten times or more. Its antigen is unknown. Material: blood, either unsorted or a sorted T cell fraction (not recorded which). The receptor was derived from a male donor with ankylosing spondylitis. This sequence joins TRBV29-1 and TRBJ2-7; no clear D gene. CDR3 sequence reads: CSVEWQSSYEQYF. The CDR3 bases are TGCAGCGTTGAGTGGCAGAGCTCCTACGAGCAGTACTTC.